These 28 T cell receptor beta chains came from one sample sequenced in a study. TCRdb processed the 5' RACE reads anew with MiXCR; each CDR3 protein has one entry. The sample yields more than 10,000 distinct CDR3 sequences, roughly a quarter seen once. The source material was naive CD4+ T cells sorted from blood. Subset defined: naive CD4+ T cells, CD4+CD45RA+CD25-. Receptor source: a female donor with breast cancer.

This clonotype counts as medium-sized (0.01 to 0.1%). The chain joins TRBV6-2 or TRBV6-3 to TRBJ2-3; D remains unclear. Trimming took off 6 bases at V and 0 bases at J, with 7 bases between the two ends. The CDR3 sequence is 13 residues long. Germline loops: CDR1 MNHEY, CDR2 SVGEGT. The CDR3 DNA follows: TGTGCCAGCAGAAAAACTAGCACAGATACGCAGTATTTT. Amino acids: CASRKTSTDTQYF.

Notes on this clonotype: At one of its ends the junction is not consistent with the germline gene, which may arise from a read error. The CDR3 DNA reads TGTGCCAGCAGCTTAGGGGTGGGCAATCAGCCCCAGCATTTT. This codes for CASSLGVGNQPQHF. V usage is TRBV12-3 or TRBV12-4 and J usage is TRBJ1-5, with D maybe TRBD1 (5 bases). The CDR3 has 14 amino acids.

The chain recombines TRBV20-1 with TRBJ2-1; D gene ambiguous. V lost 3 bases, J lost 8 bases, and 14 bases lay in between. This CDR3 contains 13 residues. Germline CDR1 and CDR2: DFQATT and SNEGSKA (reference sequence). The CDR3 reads CSASAADVHEQFF. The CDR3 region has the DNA TGCAGTGCTAGTGCGGCAGACGTCCATGAGCAGTTCTTC.

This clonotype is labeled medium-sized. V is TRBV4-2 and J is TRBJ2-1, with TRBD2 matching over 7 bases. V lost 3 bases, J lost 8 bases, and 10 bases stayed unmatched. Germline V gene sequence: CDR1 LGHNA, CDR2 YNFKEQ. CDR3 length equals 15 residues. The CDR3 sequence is CASSHARLAVDEQFF. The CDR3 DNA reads TGTGCCAGCAGCCACGCAAGACTAGCAGTAGATGAGCAGTTCTTC.

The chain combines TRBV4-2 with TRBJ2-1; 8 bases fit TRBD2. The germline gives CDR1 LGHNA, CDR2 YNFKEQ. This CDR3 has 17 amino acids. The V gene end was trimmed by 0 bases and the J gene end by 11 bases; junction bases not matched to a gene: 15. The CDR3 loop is CASSQDRRREARNKQFF. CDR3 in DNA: TGTGCCAGCAGCCAAGATCGGAGGCGGGAGGCCAGGAATAAGCAGTTCTTC.

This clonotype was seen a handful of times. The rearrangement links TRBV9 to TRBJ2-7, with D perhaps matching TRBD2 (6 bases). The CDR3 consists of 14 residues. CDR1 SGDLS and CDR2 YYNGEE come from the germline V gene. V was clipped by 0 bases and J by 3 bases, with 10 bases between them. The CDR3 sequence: CASSVAGEGYEQYF. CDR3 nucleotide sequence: TGTGCCAGCAGCGTAGCGGGGGAAGGCTACGAGCAGTACTTC. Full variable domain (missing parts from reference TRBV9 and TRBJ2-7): DSGVTQTPKHLITATGQRVTLRCSPRSGDLSVYWYQQSLDQGLQFLIQYYNGEERAKGNILERFSAQQFPDLHSELNLSSLELGDSALYFCASSVAGEGYEQYFGPGTRLTVT.

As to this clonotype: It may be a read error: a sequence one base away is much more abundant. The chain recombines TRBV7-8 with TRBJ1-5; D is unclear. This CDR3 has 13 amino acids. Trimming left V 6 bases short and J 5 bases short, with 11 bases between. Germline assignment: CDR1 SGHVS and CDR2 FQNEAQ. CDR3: CASSPWTDQPQHF. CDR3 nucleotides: TGTGCCAGCAGTCCATGGACGGATCAGCCCCAGCATTTT.

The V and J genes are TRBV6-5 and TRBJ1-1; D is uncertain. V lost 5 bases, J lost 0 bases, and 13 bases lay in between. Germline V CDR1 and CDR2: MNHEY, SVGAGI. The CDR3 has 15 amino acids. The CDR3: CASSGVRVVNTEAFF. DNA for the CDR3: TGTGCCAGCAGTGGGGTTAGGGTAGTGAACACTGAAGCTTTCTTT.

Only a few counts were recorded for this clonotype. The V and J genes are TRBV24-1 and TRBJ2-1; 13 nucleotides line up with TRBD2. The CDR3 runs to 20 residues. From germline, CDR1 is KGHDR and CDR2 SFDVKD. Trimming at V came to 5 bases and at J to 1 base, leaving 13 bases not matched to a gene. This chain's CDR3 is CATSAPPGLAGPRSYNEQFF. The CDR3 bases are TGTGCCACCAGTGCCCCTCCGGGACTAGCGGGACCAAGGTCCTACAATGAGCAGTTCTTC.

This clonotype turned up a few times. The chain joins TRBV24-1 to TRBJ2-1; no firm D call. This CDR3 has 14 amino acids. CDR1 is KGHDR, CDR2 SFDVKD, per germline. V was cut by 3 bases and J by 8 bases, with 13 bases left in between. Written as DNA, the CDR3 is TGTGCCACCAGTGATCCCCCCGCTGTCGATGAGCAGTTCTTC. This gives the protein CATSDPPAVDEQFF.

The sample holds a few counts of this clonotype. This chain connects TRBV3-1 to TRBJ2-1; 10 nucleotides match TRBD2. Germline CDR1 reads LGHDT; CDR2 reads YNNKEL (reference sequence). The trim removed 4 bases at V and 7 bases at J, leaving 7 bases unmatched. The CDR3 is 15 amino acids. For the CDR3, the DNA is TGTGCCAGCAGCCTTAGCGGGAGGCTATGGAATGAGCAGTTCTTC. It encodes CASSLSGRLWNEQFF.

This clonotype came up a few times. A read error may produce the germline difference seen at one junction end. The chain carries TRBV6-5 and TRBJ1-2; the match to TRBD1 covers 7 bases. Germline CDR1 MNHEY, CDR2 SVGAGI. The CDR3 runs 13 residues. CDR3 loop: CASRRGQNYGHTF. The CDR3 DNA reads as TGTGCCAGCAGACGGGGACAGAACTATGGCCACACCTTC.

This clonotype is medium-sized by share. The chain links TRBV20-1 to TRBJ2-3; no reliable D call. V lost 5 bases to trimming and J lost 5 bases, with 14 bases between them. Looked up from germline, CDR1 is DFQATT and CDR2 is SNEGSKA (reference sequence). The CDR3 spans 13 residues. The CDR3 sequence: CSAQEPLRDTQYF. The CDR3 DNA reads TGCAGTGCTCAAGAGCCTCTGAGAGATACGCAGTATTTT.

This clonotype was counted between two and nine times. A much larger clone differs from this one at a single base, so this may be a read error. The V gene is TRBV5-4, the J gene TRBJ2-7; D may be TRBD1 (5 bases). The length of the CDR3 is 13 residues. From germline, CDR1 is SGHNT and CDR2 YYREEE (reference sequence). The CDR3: CTSSLGQSYEQYF. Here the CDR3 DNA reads TGTACCAGCAGCTTGGGGCAGTCCTACGAGCAGTACTTC.

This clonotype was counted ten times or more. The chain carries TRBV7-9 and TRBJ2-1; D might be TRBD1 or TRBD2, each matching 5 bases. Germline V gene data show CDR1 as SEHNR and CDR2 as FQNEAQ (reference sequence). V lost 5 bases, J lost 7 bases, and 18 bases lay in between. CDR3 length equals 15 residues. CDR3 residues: CASSPERGTLNEQFF. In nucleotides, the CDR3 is TGTGCCAGCAGCCCGGAACGAGGGACCTTAAATGAGCAGTTCTTC. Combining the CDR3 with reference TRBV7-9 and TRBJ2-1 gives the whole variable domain DTGVSQNPRHKITKRGQNVTFRCDPISEHNRLYWYRQTLGQGPEFLTYFQNEAQLEKSRLLSDRFSAERPKGSFSTLEIQRTEQGDSAMYLCASSPERGTLNEQFFGPGTRLTVL.

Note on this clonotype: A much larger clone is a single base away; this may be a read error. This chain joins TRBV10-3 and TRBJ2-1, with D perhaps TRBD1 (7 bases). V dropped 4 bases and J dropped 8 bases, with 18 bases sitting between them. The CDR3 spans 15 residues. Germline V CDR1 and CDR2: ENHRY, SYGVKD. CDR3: CAISVEGAGNDEQFF. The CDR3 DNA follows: TGTGCCATCAGTGTGGAGGGGGCGGGAAATGATGAGCAGTTCTTC.

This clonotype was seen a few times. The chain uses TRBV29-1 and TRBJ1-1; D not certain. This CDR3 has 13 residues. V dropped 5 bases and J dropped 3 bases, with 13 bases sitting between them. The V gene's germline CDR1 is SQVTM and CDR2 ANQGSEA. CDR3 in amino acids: CSVRKVEDTEAFF. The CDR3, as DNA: TGCAGCGTTAGGAAAGTCGAGGACACTGAAGCTTTCTTT.

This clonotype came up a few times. This CDR3 is CASSPGQRREKLFF. As DNA, the CDR3 is TGTGCCAGCTCACCGGGACAGCGACGCGAAAAACTGTTTTTT. This chain joins TRBV18 and TRBJ1-4; TRBD1 agrees at 7 bases. Germline V gene sequence: CDR1 KGHSH, CDR2 LQKENI. V trimming: 3 bases; J trimming: 8 bases; junction bases outside the gene matches: 6. This CDR3 comprises 14 residues.

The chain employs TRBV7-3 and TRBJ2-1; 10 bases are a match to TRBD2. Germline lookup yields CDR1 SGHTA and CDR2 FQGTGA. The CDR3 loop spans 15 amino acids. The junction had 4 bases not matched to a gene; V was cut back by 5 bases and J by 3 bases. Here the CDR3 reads CASSLLAGNYNEQFF. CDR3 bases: TGTGCCAGCAGCCTACTAGCGGGGAACTACAATGAGCAGTTCTTC.

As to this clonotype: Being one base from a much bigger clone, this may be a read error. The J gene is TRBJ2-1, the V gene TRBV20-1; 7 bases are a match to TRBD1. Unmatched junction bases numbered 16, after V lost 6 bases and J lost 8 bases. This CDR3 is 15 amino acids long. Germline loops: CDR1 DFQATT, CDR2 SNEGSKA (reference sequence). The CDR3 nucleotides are TGCAGTGCACCCCACCTTAGAACGAGGGGGCATGAGCAGTTCTTC. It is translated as CSAPHLRTRGHEQFF.

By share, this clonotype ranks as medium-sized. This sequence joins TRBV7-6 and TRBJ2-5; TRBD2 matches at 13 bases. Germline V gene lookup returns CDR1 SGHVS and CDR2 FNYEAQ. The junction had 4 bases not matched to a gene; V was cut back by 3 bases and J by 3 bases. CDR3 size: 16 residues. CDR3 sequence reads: CASSFGLAGAKETQYF. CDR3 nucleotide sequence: TGTGCCAGCAGCTTTGGACTAGCGGGAGCGAAAGAGACCCAGTACTTC.

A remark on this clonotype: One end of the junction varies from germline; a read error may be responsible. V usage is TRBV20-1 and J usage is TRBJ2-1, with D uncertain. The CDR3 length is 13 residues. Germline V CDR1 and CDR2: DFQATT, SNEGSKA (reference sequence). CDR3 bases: TGCAGTGCAGAACAAGGCTGGCACTATGATCAGTTCTTC. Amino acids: CSAEQGWHYDQFF.

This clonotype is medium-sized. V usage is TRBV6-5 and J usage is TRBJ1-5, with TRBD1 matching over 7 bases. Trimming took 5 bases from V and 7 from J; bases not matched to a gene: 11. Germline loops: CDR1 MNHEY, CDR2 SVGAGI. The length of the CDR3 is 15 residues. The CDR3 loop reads CASSPQQGTEQPQHF. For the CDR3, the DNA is TGTGCCAGCAGTCCCCAACAGGGGACGGAGCAGCCCCAGCATTTT.

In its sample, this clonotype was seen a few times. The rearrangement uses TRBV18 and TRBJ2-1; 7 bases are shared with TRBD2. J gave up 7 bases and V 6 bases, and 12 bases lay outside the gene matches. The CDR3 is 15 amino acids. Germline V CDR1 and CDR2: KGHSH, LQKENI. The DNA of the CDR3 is TGTGCCAGCTCTCTTCAGGGAGGGCTTTGGAATGAGCAGTTCTTC. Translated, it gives CASSLQGGLWNEQFF.

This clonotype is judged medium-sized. The CDR3 reads CASSEGEATNEKLFF. The CDR3 DNA reads as TGTGCCAGCAGCGAGGGAGAGGCAACTAATGAAAAACTGTTTTTT. The V call is TRBV9, the J call TRBJ1-4; D not certain. CDR1 is SGDLS and CDR2 is YYNGEE in the germline V gene. This CDR3 is 15 amino acids long. Between the trimmed V and J ends, which lost 3 bases and 0 bases, there was a span of 9 bases.

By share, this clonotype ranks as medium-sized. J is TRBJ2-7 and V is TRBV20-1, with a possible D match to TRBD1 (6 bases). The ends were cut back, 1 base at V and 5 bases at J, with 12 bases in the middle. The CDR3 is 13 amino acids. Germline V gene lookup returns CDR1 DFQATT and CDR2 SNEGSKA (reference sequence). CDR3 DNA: TGCAGTGCTAGAGGACAGGTTTACGACGAGCAGTACTTC. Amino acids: CSARGQVYDEQYF.

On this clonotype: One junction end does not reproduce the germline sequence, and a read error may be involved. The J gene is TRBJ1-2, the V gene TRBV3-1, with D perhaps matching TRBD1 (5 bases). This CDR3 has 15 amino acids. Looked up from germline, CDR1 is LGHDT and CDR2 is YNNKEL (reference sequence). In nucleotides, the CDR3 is TGTGCCAGCAGCCAATTAGGGGCCCCAGGGTATGGCCACACCTTC. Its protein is CASSQLGAPGYGHTF.

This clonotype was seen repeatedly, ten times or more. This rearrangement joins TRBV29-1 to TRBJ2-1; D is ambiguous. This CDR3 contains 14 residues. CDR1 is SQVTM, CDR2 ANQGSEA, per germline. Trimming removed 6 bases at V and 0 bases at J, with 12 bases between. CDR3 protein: CSVDKRRSYNEQFF. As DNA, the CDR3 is TGCAGCGTGGATAAGCGTCGCTCCTACAATGAGCAGTTCTTC.